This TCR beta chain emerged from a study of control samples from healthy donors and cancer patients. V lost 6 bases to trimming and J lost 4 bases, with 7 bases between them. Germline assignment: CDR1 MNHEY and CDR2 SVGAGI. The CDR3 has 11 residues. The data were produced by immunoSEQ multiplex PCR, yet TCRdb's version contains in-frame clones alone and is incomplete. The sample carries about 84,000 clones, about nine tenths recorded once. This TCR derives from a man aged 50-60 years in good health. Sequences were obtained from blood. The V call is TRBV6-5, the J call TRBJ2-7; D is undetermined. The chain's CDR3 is CASRLYYEQYF. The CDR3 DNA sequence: TGTGCCAGCAGACTATATTACGAGCAGTACTTC.